These 24 T cell receptor beta chains came from one sample sequenced in a study of CD4+ T cells in melanoma. Libraries were prepared by immunoSEQ multiplex PCR; TCRdb keeps only in-frame clonotypes and omits some of them. The sample shows about 10,000 clones, 50% to 65% of them seen only once. Material: cells from a culture (not recorded whether cultured in vitro). All receptors come from a human donor with melanoma.

In this sample, this clone turned up a few times. The germline gene is not matched at one end of the junction; a read error may be the cause. V is TRBV7-7 and J is TRBJ2-3; 7 bases agree with TRBD1. The CDR3 has 15 residues. Germline assignment: CDR1 SSHAT and CDR2 FNYEAQ (reference sequence). The CDR3 DNA reads TGTGCTAGCAGCGTCGGGACAGTTAGCACAGATACGCAGTATTTT. Encoded protein: CASSVGTVSTDTQYF.

The chain has TRBV19 and TRBJ1-6, with D perhaps matching TRBD1 (5 bases). Trimming took off 4 bases at V and 8 bases at J, with 18 bases between the two ends. Germline V gives CDR1 LNHDA, CDR2 SQIVND (reference sequence). This CDR3 is 16 amino acids long. CDR3 nucleotides: TGTGCCAGTAGTACCTCGGCCCGGGGGGGGTATTCACCCCTCCACTTT. Amino acid sequence: CASSTSARGGYSPLHF.

In its sample, this clone was seen a few times. The chain has TRBV14 and TRBJ1-1; 7 nucleotides line up with TRBD1. The junction had 14 bases not matched to a gene; V was cut back by 1 base and J by 12 bases. Per the germline V gene, CDR1 is SGHDN and CDR2 is FVKESK. The CDR3 length is 15 residues. CDR3 bases: TGTGCCAGCAGCCAAGCCCTACTTAGACAGGGCGAGACTTTCTTT. Translation gives CASSQALLRQGETFF. Supplemented by reference TRBV14 and TRBJ1-1, the full variable domain reads EAGVTQFPSHSVIEKGQTVTLRCDPISGHDNLYWYRRVMGKEIKFLLHFVKESKQDESGMPNNRFLAERTGGTYSTLKVQPAELEDSGVYFCASSQALLRQGETFFGQGTRLTVV.

J is TRBJ1-1 and V is TRBV6-5; perhaps TRBD1 as D (6 bases). The V gene's germline CDR1 is MNHEY and CDR2 SVGAGI. This CDR3 region has 14 residues. V was pared by 6 bases and J by 1 base, with 12 bases between. CDR3 loop: CASRTRGENTEAFF. CDR3 in DNA: TGTGCCAGCAGAACCAGGGGAGAGAACACTGAAGCTTTCTTT.

The rearrangement joins TRBV5-6 to TRBJ2-7; tentative D call: TRBD1 (6 bases). This CDR3 comprises 15 residues. The ends were cut back, 4 bases at V and 5 bases at J, with 19 bases in the middle. CDR1 and CDR2 from the germline V gene are SGHDT and YYEEEE. The CDR3 coding sequence is TGTGCCAGCAGCGCGGACAGACGGGGCTCAAACGAGCAGTACTTC. As protein: CASSADRRGSNEQYF.

The chain uses TRBV6-1 and TRBJ2-2; 9 bases line up with TRBD2. Germline values: CDR1 MNHNS, CDR2 SASEGT. J was trimmed by 4 bases and V by 8 bases; bases with no gene match: 14. CDR3 length: 17 residues. This CDR3 is CASGEDLAGGPTGELFF. The CDR3 nucleotides read TGTGCCAGCGGGGAAGATCTGGCGGGGGGGCCCACCGGGGAGCTGTTTTTT.

The chain has TRBV7-8 and TRBJ2-3; no firm D call. Trimming pared 8 bases from V and 6 bases from J, leaving 15 bases between. Germline CDR1 SGHVS, CDR2 FQNEAQ. The CDR3 has 13 amino acids. The CDR3 is CASRSLLTDTQYF. The CDR3 DNA reads TGTGCCAGCCGATCACTACTAACCGATACGCAGTATTTT.

The V call is TRBV21-1, the J call TRBJ2-7; the D call of TRBD2 is as the table states it, not checked on the DNA. TRBV21-1 is annotated as a pseudogene. The CDR3 length is 14 residues. CDR3 coding DNA: TGTGCCAGCAGCAAAATCGAGGGATCCTACGAGCAGTACTTC. It encodes CASSKIEGSYEQYF.

The J gene is TRBJ2-1, the V gene TRBV2; D could derive from TRBD1 or TRBD2 (5 bases each). The CDR3 has 15 amino acids. V dropped 1 base and J dropped 7 bases, with 14 bases sitting between them. CDR1 is SNHLY, CDR2 FYNNEI, per germline. In nucleotides, the CDR3 is TGTGCCAGCAGTGAAGGGGACCGGCTGGGTAATGAGCAGTTCTTC. Its protein is CASSEGDRLGNEQFF.

This chain connects TRBV6-5 to TRBJ2-5; 12 positions match TRBD1. The germline V gene has CDR1 MNHEY and CDR2 SVGAGI. The CDR3 is made up of 15 amino acids. V lost 2 bases, J lost 5 bases, and 3 bases stayed unmatched. The CDR3 nucleotides are TGTGCCAGCAGTTACGGGGACAGGGGGCATGAGACCCAGTACTTC. It codes for CASSYGDRGHETQYF.

The genes are TRBV27 and TRBJ2-5; 8 nucleotides match TRBD1. The DNA end lines up better with TRBJ2-7; the J call may be wrong. The CDR3 spans 15 residues. The V gene's germline CDR1 is MNHEY and CDR2 SMNVEV (reference sequence). The CDR3 loop is CASRLWTGKMGEQYF. As DNA, the CDR3 is TGTGCCAGCAGATTGTGGACAGGGAAAATGGGCGAGCAGTACTTC.

The chain recombines TRBV4-1 with TRBJ1-2; D gene unclear. The germline V gene has CDR1 MGHRA and CDR2 YSYEKL. The CDR3 spans 13 residues. Trimming shortened V by 0 bases and J by 4 bases, and 6 bases separated the two germline ends. CDR3 sequence: CASSQDRSYGYTF. The CDR3 DNA reads TGCGCCAGCAGCCAAGATCGGAGCTATGGCTACACCTTC.

V gene TRBV6-6 combines with J gene TRBJ1-1; D is perhaps TRBD1 (6 bases). CDR3 length: 15 amino acids. Trimming took 5 bases from V and 0 from J, leaving 13 bases between them. CDR1 MNHNY and CDR2 SVGAGI come from the germline V gene (reference sequence). The CDR3: CASSGSGAVNTEAFF. Written as DNA, the CDR3 is TGTGCCAGCAGTGGATCAGGGGCGGTGAACACTGAAGCTTTCTTT.

This clone was observed once. The chain uses TRBV4-2 and TRBJ1-1; perhaps TRBD1 as D (5 bases). CDR1 and CDR2 from the germline V gene are LGHNA and YNFKEQ. V gave up 5 bases and J gave up 10 bases, with 20 bases separating them. The CDR3 is 14 residues long. The CDR3 loop reads CASSFGQGGYGAFF. The CDR3 coding sequence is TGTGCCAGCAGCTTTGGCCAGGGAGGGTACGGAGCTTTCTTT.

This chain joins TRBV7-9 and TRBJ2-5, with 13 bases identical to TRBD2. The CDR3 totals 18 residues. V shed 2 bases and J 0 bases; nucleotides not matched to a gene: 6. In germline, CDR1 is SEHNR, CDR2 FQNEAQ (reference sequence). The CDR3 coding sequence is TGTGCCAGCAGCTTACTGACTAGCGGGGGGTACTACCAAGAGACCCAGTACTTC. This codes for CASSLLTSGGYYQETQYF. The full variable domain, completed using reference TRBV7-9 and TRBJ2-5, is DTGVSQNPRHKITKRGQNVTFRCDPISEHNRLYWYRQTLGQGPEFLTYFQNEAQLEKSRLLSDRFSAERPKGSFSTLEIQRTEQGDSAMYLCASSLLTSGGYYQETQYFGPGTRLLVL.

This clone has a handful of counts. The chain uses TRBV7-6 and TRBJ2-2; D not resolved. This CDR3 spans 13 amino acids. The V end lost 5 bases, the J end lost 6 bases, and 10 bases lay between the germline ends. Germline loops: CDR1 SGHVS, CDR2 FNYEAQ. The CDR3, as DNA: TGTGCCAGCAGCCCGAGTGTTTCCGGGGAGCTGTTTTTT. This gives the protein CASSPSVSGELFF.

The V call is TRBV2, the J call TRBJ1-2; possibly TRBD1 for D (5 bases). Germline-derived CDR1 and CDR2 are SNHLY and FYNNEI. The V end lost 6 bases, the J end lost 2 bases, and 13 bases lay between the germline ends. The CDR3 totals 14 residues. CDR3 residues: CASSEQDRNYGYTF. CDR3 in DNA: TGTGCCAGCAGCGAACAAGACAGAAACTATGGCTACACCTTC.

The chain is built from TRBV5-4 and TRBJ1-2; 9 nucleotides agree with TRBD1. This CDR3 region has 15 residues. CDR1 is SGHNT, CDR2 YYREEE, per germline (reference sequence). Unmatched junction bases numbered 10, after V lost 4 bases and J lost 6 bases. The CDR3 nucleotides are TGTGCCAGCAGCCCACGGACTACAGGGGGCGATGGCTACACCTTC. Its translation: CASSPRTTGGDGYTF.

This clone was recorded a few times. The gene calls are TRBV5-1 and TRBJ2-3; TRBD1 or TRBD2 may be the D gene (5 bases each). V was pared by 4 bases and J by 4 bases, with 13 bases between. Per the germline V gene, CDR1 is SGHRS and CDR2 is YFSETQ. The CDR3 is 14 amino acids. CDR3 sequence reads: CASSRSRGADTQYF. CDR3 coding DNA: TGCGCCAGCAGCCGGAGCCGAGGGGCAGATACGCAGTATTTT.

The V call is TRBV2, the J call TRBJ2-7; no clear D gene. Germline V gene lookup returns CDR1 SNHLY and CDR2 FYNNEI. The V gene lost 7 bases and the J gene lost 1 base, with 11 bases spanning the gap. CDR3 size: 13 residues. In DNA form, the CDR3 reads TGTGCCAGCACCATCCCGTTATCCTACGAGCAGTACTTC. Translating gives CASTIPLSYEQYF. Complete variable domain (other parts from reference TRBV2 and TRBJ2-7): EPEVTQTPSHQVTQMGQEVILRCVPISNHLYFYWYRQILGQKVEFLVSFYNNEISEKSEIFDDQFSVERPDGSNFTLKIRSTKLEDSAMYFCASTIPLSYEQYFGPGTRLTVT.

Written as DNA, the CDR3 is TGTGCCTGGACGGTGGGGACAGGGGGGTTCACAGATACGCAGTATTTT. It yields the protein CAWTVGTGGFTDTQYF. V usage is TRBV30 and J usage is TRBJ2-3, with 11 bases matching TRBD1. The germline V gene encodes CDR1 GTSNPN and CDR2 SVGIG (reference sequence). V gave up 4 bases and J gave up 2 bases; unmatched junction bases: 8. This CDR3 contains 16 residues.

This clone was counted only a few times. This chain links TRBV10-3 with TRBJ2-7; 8 bases map to TRBD2. V shed 2 bases and J 2 bases; nucleotides not matched to a gene: 8. CDR1 is ENHRY, CDR2 SYGVKD, per germline. The CDR3 runs 16 residues. The CDR3: CAISETGGPRTYEQYF. The CDR3 nucleotides read TGTGCCATCAGTGAGACGGGGGGGCCGAGAACCTACGAGCAGTACTTC.

The rearrangement links TRBV6-4 to TRBJ1-5; D is perhaps TRBD1 (6 bases). The V gene's germline CDR1 is MRHNA and CDR2 SNTAGT. Trimming took off 4 bases at V and 4 bases at J, with 23 bases between the two ends. The CDR3 contains 18 residues. The CDR3 DNA sequence: TGTGCCAGCAGTGTTCCCGATGGACAGCCGGAGGGAAATCAGCCCCAGCATTTT. Encoded protein: CASSVPDGQPEGNQPQHF.

The DNA of the CDR3 is TGTGCCAGCAGTGTATCACCGTTCTACGAGCAGTACTTC. Translating it yields CASSVSPFYEQYF. This rearrangement joins TRBV2 to TRBJ2-7, with D unclear. The V end was cut by 4 bases, the J end by 3 bases, with 10 bases between. The germline gives CDR1 SNHLY, CDR2 FYNNEI. CDR3 length equals 13 residues.